This is a list of T cell receptor beta chains from one sample in a study of shared clonotypes between healthy human individuals. Assay: immunoSEQ multiplex PCR; the TCRdb copy retains only in-frame clones and omits some. The table shows hundreds of thousands of clones, with roughly 70% occurring only once. Specimen: memory CD4+ T cells sorted from blood. The receptors were gathered from a woman between 25 and 40 years old in good health. Both conserved end residues are part of each CDR3. D genes are given only for firm matches. Clone size is given for some rows only: seen once, a few or many times, or a class if the clone is expanded.

J gene,CDR3 length,D gene,clone size,V gene,CDR3 DNA,CDR3 protein
TRBJ1-5,12,TRBD1,few,TRBV29-1,TGCAGCACACGGGACAGCGATCAGCCCCAGCATTTT,CSTRDSDQPQHF
TRBJ1-1,13,-,-,TRBV6-1,TGTGCCAGCAGTCATCAGGGGTACACTGAAGCTTTCTTT,CASSHQGYTEAFF
TRBJ2-3,12,-,-,TRBV18,TGTGCCAGCTCACCACGAACAGATACGCAGTATTTT,CASSPRTDTQYF
TRBJ1-5,12,-,-,TRBV29-1,TGCAGCGTTGAAGACAGCGGCCAGCCCCAGCATTTT,CSVEDSGQPQHF
TRBJ2-7,21,TRBD2,-,TRBV14,TGTGCCAGCAGCCAAGATGGGGGGGCTAGCGGGAGGGCCCTCCCTACCTACGAGCAGTACTTC,CASSQDGGASGRALPTYEQYF
TRBJ1-3,18,-,many,TRBV7-9,TGTGCCAGCAGCTTAGAGGGCAGTTCCCAGAGCTCTGGAAACACCATATATTTT,CASSLEGSSQSSGNTIYF
TRBJ2-1,15,-,few,TRBV19,TGTGCCAGTAGTATTGGGGGGCCCTCCTACAATGAGCAGTTCTTC,CASSIGGPSYNEQFF
TRBJ2-1,15,TRBD2,-,TRBV5-1,TGCGCCAGCAGCCCTGTAGCGGGAAATTACAATGAGCAGTTCTTC,CASSPVAGNYNEQFF
TRBJ2-3,14,-,-,TRBV2,TGTGCCAGCAACGAGGGGGGGCGCACAGATACGCAGTATTTT,CASNEGGRTDTQYF
TRBJ1-5,14,-,-,TRBV7-8,TGTGCCAGCAGTTTAGCGTTCAGCAATCAGCCCCAGCATTTT,CASSLAFSNQPQHF
TRBJ2-5,11,-,once,TRBV5-6,TGTGCCAGCAGCTTGCGAGAGACCCAGTACTTC,CASSLRETQYF
TRBJ2-7,12,-,-,TRBV5-1,TGCGCCAGCAGCTCTACGGGTGAACCTGGGTACTTC,CASSSTGEPGYF
TRBJ2-3,16,TRBD1,once,TRBV5-1,TGCGCCAGCAGCATAGGACAGGGGGCGGTCACAGATACGCAGTATTTT,CASSIGQGAVTDTQYF
TRBJ2-7,16,TRBD1,few,TRBV6-5,TGTGCCAGCAGTTCCGGCACAGGGGGCGGCTCCTACGAGCAGTACTTC,CASSSGTGGGSYEQYF